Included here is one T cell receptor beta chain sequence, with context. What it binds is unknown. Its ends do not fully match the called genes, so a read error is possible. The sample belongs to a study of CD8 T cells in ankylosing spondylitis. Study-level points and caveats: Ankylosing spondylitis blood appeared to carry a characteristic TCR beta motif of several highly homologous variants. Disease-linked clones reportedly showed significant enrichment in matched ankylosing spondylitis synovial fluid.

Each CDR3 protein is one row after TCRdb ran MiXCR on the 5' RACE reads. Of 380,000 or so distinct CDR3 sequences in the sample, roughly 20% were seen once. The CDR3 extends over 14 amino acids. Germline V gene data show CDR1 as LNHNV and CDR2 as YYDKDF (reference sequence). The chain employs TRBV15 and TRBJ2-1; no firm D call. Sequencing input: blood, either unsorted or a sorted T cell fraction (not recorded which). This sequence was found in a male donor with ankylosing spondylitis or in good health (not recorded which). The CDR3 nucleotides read TGTGCCACCAGCAGAGATGGGCCCTACAGTGAGCAGTTCTTC. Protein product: CATSRDGPYSEQFF.